This entry concerns a single T cell receptor beta chain. The antigen is undetermined. Relative to the germline gene, one junction end is altered; a read error may explain this. Assay: immunoSEQ multiplex PCR; the TCRdb copy retains only in-frame clones and omits some. The sample comprises about 70,000 clones, around 80% of which are singletons, and about 1.1% rests with the top ten. This sample is drawn from a study of OX40 agonist ivuxolimab in advanced cancers. The overall study: Enrollees could have had prior anti-PD-1, anti-PD-L1 or anti-CTLA-4 therapy, which around 40% had received. Study results and limitations: Some of the nonresponding patients also showed low levels of normalized T-cell clonal expansion. Expanded clones belonging to CD8+ T cells outnumbered, on average, those of CD4+.

This CDR3 comprises 12 residues. CDR1 is SGHNT and CDR2 is YYREEE in the germline V gene (reference sequence). The chain employs TRBV5-4 and TRBJ1-2, with a weak D call TRBD1 (6 bases). The material sequenced was CD4+ or CD8+ T cells sorted from blood, taken in a trial of the OX40 agonist ivuxolimab. The TCR originated in an adult with an advanced solid tumor such as melanoma, head and neck, liver or kidney cancer. In DNA form, the CDR3 reads TGTGCCAGCAGCCCCCCTAGGGGGGCAAAATACTTC. Its protein product is CASSPPRGAKYF.